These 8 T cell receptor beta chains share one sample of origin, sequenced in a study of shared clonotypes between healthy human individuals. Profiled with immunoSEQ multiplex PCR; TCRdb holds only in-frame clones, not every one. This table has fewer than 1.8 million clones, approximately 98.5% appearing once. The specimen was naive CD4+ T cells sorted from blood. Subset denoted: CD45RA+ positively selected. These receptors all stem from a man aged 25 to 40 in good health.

The CDR3 region has the DNA TGTGCCAGCAGCTTAGCTCGAAGGGTTTTGCATGGCTACACCTTC. This sequence encodes CASSLARRVLHGYTF. The chain uses TRBV7-2 and TRBJ1-2; D gene ambiguous. Trimming took off 0 bases at V and 6 bases at J, with 14 bases between the two ends. The CDR3 runs to 15 residues. In germline, CDR1 is SGHTA, CDR2 FQGNSA. Looking up the rest from reference TRBV7-2 and TRBJ1-2 gives the full variable domain: GAGVSQSPSNKVTEKGKDVELRCDPISGHTALYWYRQSLGQGLEFLIYFQGNSAPDKSGLPSDRFSAERTGGSVSTLTIQRTQQEDSAVYLCASSLARRVLHGYTFGSGTRLTVV.

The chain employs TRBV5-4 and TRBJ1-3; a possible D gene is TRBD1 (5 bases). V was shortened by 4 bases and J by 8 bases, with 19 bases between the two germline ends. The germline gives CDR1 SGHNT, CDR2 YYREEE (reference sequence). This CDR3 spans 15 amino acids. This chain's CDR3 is CASSPGAGLTDTIYF. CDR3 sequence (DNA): TGTGCCAGCAGCCCGGGAGCAGGGCTAACGGACACCATATATTTT.

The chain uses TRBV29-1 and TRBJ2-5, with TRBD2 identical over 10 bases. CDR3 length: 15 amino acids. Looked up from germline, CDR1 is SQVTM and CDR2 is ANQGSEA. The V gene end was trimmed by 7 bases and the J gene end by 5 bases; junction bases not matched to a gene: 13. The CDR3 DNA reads TGCAGCGCCTCGACTGCTAGCGGGGGCGGCGAGACCCAGTACTTC. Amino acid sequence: CSASTASGGGETQYF.

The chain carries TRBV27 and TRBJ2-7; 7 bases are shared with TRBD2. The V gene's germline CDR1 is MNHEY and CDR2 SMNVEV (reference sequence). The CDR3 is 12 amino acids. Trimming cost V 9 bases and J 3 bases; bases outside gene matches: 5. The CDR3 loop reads CASGLAVYEQYF. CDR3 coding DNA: TGTGCCAGTGGGCTAGCGGTCTACGAGCAGTACTTC.

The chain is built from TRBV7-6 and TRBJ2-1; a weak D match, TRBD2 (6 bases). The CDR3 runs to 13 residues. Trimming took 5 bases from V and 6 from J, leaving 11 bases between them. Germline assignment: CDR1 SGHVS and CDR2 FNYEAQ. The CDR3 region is CASSRGTFNEQFF. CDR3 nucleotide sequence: TGTGCCAGCAGCCGCGGGACTTTCAATGAGCAGTTCTTC.

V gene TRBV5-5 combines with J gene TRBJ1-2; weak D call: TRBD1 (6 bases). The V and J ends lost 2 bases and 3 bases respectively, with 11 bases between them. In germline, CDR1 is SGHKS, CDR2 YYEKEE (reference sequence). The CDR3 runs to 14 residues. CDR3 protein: CASSLSTGYYGYTF. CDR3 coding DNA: TGTGCCAGCAGCTTATCGACAGGTTACTATGGCTACACCTTC.

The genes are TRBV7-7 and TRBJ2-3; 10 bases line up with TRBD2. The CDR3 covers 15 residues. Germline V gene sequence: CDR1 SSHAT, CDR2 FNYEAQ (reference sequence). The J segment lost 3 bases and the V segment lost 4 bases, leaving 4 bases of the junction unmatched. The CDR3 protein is CASSSGLAVTDTQYF. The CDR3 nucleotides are TGTGCCAGCAGCTCTGGACTAGCGGTAACAGATACGCAGTATTTT.

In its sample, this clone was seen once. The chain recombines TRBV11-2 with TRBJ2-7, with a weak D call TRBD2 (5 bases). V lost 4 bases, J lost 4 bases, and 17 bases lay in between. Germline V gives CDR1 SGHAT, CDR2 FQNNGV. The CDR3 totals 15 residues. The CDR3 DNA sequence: TGTGCCAGCAGCTCCCCTGTGGGGAGACGGTACGAGCAGTACTTC. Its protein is CASSSPVGRRYEQYF. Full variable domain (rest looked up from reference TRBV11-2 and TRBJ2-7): EAGVAQSPRYKIIEKRQSVAFWCNPISGHATLYWYQQILGQGPKLLIQFQNNGVVDDSQLPKDRFSAERLKGVDSTLKIQPAKLEDSAVYLCASSSPVGRRYEQYFGPGTRLTVT.